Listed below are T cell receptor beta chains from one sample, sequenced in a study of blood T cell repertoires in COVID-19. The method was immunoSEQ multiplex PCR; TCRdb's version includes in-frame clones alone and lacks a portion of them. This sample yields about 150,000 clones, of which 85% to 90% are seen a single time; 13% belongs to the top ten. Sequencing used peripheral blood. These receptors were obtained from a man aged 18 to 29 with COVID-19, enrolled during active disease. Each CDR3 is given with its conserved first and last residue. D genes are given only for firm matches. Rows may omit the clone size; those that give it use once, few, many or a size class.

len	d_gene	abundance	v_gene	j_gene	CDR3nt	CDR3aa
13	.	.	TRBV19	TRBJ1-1	TGTGCCAGTAGCACAGGGTTGAACACTGAAGCTTTCTTT	CASSTGLNTEAFF
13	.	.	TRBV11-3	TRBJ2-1	TGTGCCAGCAGCTTAGGCAGGAGGAATGAGCAGTTCTTC	CASSLGRRNEQFF
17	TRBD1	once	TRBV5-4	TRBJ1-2	TGTGCCAGCAGCTTGGGGAGGGGGACAGGGACTGGCTATGGCTACACCTTC	CASSLGRGTGTGYGYTF
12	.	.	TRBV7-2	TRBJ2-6	TGTGCCAGCCCATCTGGGGCCAACGTCCTGACTTTC	CASPSGANVLTF
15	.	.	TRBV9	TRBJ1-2	TGTGCCAGCAGCCCCCCGGGGGAAGGGGACTATGGCTACACCTTC	CASSPPGEGDYGYTF
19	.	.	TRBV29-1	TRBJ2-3	TGCAGCGTTGAAGACCCCCCGATATTCCATTCATGTCTGGGGGCCACGCAGTATTTT	CSVEDPPIFHSCLGATQYF
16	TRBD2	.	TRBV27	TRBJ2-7	TGTGCCAGCAGTTTATCCCCCCGGACTAGCAGGTACGAGCAGTACTTC	CASSLSPRTSRYEQYF
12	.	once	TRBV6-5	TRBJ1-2	TGTGCCACCCGGGCGGGGATTTATGGCTACACCTTC	CATRAGIYGYTF
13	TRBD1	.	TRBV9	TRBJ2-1	TGTGCCACCGGGACAGGGGACTACAATGAGCAGTTCTTC	CATGTGDYNEQFF
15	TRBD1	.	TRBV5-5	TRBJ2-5	TGTGCCAGCAGCTTAGGGAGGACAGGGAAGAAGACCCAGTACTTC	CASSLGRTGKKTQYF
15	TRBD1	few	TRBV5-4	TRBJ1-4	TGTGCCAGCAGCTTAACGGACAGGGTGGGCGAAAAACTGTTTTTT	CASSLTDRVGEKLFF
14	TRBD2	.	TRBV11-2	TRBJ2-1	TGTGCCAGCAGCCCTAGACGGGGGGAAAATGAGCAGTTCTTC	CASSPRRGENEQFF
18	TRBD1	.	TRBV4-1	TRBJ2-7	TGCGCCAGCAGCCAAGATCGGGGACAGGGGCCCTACTCCTACGAGCAGTACTTC	CASSQDRGQGPYSYEQYF
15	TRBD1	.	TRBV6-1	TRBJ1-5	TGTGCCAGCAGTGATAGACGCCAGGGGGGCCAGCCCCAGCATTTT	CASSDRRQGGQPQHF
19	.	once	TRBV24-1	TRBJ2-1	TGTGCCACCAGTGATCGTGGGACTCACTTAGGGCTCACTTACAATGAGCAGTTCTTC	CATSDRGTHLGLTYNEQFF
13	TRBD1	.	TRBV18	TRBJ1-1	TGTGCCAGCTCACCAACAGGGGGTACTGAAGCTTTCTTT	CASSPTGGTEAFF
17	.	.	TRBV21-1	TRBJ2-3	TGTGCCAGCAGCAAAGCTAAAGGACAGGAAAACACAGATACGCAGTATTTT	CASSKAKGQENTDTQYF
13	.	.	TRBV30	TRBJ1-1	TGTGCCTGGGCCGTCCCCGGGAACACTGAAGCTTTCTTT	CAWAVPGNTEAFF
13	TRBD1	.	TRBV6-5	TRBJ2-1	TGTGCCAGCAGTCAGGGGGCGCTCAATGAGCAGTTCTTC	CASSQGALNEQFF
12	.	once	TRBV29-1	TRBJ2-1	TGCAGCGCTGGACAGAGGGTCAATGAGCAGTTCTTC	CSAGQRVNEQFF
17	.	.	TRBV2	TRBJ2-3	TGTGCCAGCAGTGACACTAGGACTCCCTCTCTTCAAGATACGCAGTATTTT	CASSDTRTPSLQDTQYF
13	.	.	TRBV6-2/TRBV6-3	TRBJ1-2	TGTGCCAGCAGTCCAGGGGTTAACTATGGCTACACCTTC	CASSPGVNYGYTF
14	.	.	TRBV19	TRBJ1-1	TGTGCCAGTAGTATAGACAGGGTAGGCACTGAAGCTTTCTTT	CASSIDRVGTEAFF
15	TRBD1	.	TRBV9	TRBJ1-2	TGTGCCAGCAGCGCTACCCGGGACAGACTCTATGGCTACACCTTC	CASSATRDRLYGYTF
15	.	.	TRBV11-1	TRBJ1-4	TGTGCCAGCAGCTTAGCGGGGGCGACTAATGAAAAACTGTTTTTT	CASSLAGATNEKLFF
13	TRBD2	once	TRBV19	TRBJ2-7	TGTGCCAGTAGTTGGGGACTAGACTACGAGCAGTACTTC	CASSWGLDYEQYF
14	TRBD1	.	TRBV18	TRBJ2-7	TGTGCCAGCTCACCAGGACAGGGGGTTCACGAGCAGTACTTC	CASSPGQGVHEQYF
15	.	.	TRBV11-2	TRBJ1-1	TGTGCCAGCAGCTTAGAAGGGGCGCGGGGAACTGAAGCTTTCTTT	CASSLEGARGTEAFF
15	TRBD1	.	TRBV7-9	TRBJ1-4	TGTGCCAGCAGCCCACCGACAGGGGTAAAAGAAAAACTGTTTTTT	CASSPPTGVKEKLFF
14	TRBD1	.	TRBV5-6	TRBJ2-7	TGTGCCAGCAGCTACGGGACAGTTGCCAACGAGCAGTACTTC	CASSYGTVANEQYF
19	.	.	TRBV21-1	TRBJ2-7	TGTGCCAGCTGGGTTCGCGGGACAGGGGTGCATCGGGGGACCTACGAGCAGTACTTC	CASWVRGTGVHRGTYEQYF
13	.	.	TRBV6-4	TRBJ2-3	TGTGCCACCGCGGGCGAGGCGACAGATACGCAGTATTTT	CATAGEATDTQYF
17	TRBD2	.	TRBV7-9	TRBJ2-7	TGTGCCAGCAGCTCGGGACTAGCGGGAGGGACCTCCTACGAGCAGTACTTC	CASSSGLAGGTSYEQYF
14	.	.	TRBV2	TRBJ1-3	TGTGCCAGCAACAGGGTCTTGTCTGGAAACACCATATATTTT	CASNRVLSGNTIYF
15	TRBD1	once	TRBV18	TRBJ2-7	TGTGCCAGCTCACCTCAGGGGGCCCCCCCCTACGAGCAGTACTTC	CASSPQGAPPYEQYF
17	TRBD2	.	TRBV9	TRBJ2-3	TGTGCCAGCAGCGTAGCCGGGGCGGGAGCGGACACAGATACGCAGTATTTT	CASSVAGAGADTDTQYF
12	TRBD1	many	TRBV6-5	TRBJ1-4	TGTGCCATTGGAACAGGGGCCGCCAGGCTGCTTTTT	CAIGTGAARLLF